This is a list of T cell receptor beta chains from one sample in a study of T cells in Graves' hyperthyroidism and ophthalmopathy. One entry per CDR3 protein, called by TCRdb with MiXCR from the multiplex PCR reads. The repertoire has about 420,000 distinct CDR3 sequences, roughly 13% of them found once; the top ten carry 5% to 6%. Sequenced input: blood. These receptors were obtained from a woman aged 18-29 years with Graves' hyperthyroidism. CDR3s include the opening cysteine and the closing phenylalanine or tryptophan. A D gene is named only where the DNA matches it firmly. For some rows the clone size is stated as once, few or many, or as a class when expanded; others skip it.

TRBJ2-7 . many TRBV20-1 CSASDISSYEQYF TGCAGTGCTAGCGATATCAGCTCCTACGAGCAGTACTTC
TRBJ2-5 . few TRBV7-2 CASRGGPETQYF TGTGCCAGCAGAGGGGGTCCGGAGACCCAGTACTTC
TRBJ1-1 TRBD1 few TRBV4-3 CASSQDSQGYTEAFF TGCGCCAGCAGCCAAGATTCACAGGGGTACACTGAAGCTTTCTTT
TRBJ2-1 TRBD2 . TRBV28 CASSSRTSGCNEQFF TGTGCCAGCAGTTCCCGGACTAGCGGATGCAATGAGCAGTTCTTC
TRBJ2-2 . many TRBV5-1 CASSLAILQSPGELFF TGCGCCAGCAGCTTGGCCATATTACAGTCCCCAGGGGAGCTGTTTTTT
TRBJ2-1 . many TRBV7-2 CASSLLDGEQFF TGTGCCAGCAGCTTATTGGACGGTGAGCAGTTCTTC
TRBJ1-1 . few TRBV12-3/TRBV12-4 CASSFGGVGSPNTEAFF TGTGCCAGCAGTTTTGGCGGAGTGGGCAGCCCGAACACTGAAGCTTTCTTT
TRBJ2-1 TRBD1 many TRBV24-1 CATSDQQGEYTYNEQFF TGTGCCACCAGTGACCAACAGGGGGAATACACCTACAATGAGCAGTTCTTC
TRBJ1-6 . . TRBV5-8 CASSLGQRGPPLHF TGTGCCAGCAGCTTGGGACAGAGGGGTCCACCCCTCCACTTT
TRBJ1-4 . . TRBV20-1 CSALVNLGERLFF TGCAGTGCTCTTGTCAATTTGGGGGAAAGACTGTTTTTT
TRBJ1-2 . few TRBV27 CASRLDRTNYGYTF TGTGCCAGCAGACTCGACAGGACTAACTATGGCTACACCTTC
TRBJ2-1 TRBD1 . TRBV7-3 CASSLTGVDEQFF TGTGCCAGCAGCCTGACAGGGGTGGATGAGCAGTTCTTC
TRBJ2-1 . many TRBV4-3 CASSQDRNSIIYNEQFF TGCGCCAGCAGCCAAGATAGAAACTCCATTATCTACAATGAGCAGTTCTTC
TRBJ2-1 TRBD1 few TRBV25-1 CASSETGTLGYNEQFF TGTGCCAGCAGTGAGACAGGGACCCTGGGCTACAATGAGCAGTTCTTC
TRBJ2-5 TRBD2 . TRBV18 CASSPLAGASGMEETQYF TGTGCCAGCTCACCACTTGCCGGGGCTAGCGGGATGGAGGAGACCCAGTACTTC
TRBJ2-1 TRBD1 few TRBV6-1 CASSPDRVSYNEQFF TGTGCCAGCAGTCCCGACAGGGTGTCCTACAATGAGCAGTTCTTC
TRBJ2-1 TRBD2 many TRBV6-1 CASIQLAGYNEQFF TGTGCCAGCATCCAACTAGCGGGATACAATGAGCAGTTCTTC
TRBJ2-3 . . TRBV10-1 CASTNPTEDTQYF TGCGCCAGCACTAACCCAACCGAGGATACGCAGTATTTT
TRBJ2-3 . many TRBV4-1 CASSQDFGQYTDTQYF TGCGCCAGCAGCCAAGATTTCGGACAGTACACAGATACGCAGTATTTT
TRBJ2-1 TRBD2 . TRBV28 CASSLGTRLAGGEQFF TGTGCCAGCAGTTTGGGGACTAGACTAGCGGGAGGGGAGCAGTTCTTC
TRBJ2-1 TRBD1 . TRBV3-1 CASSPGTGRYEQFF TGTGCCAGCAGTCCCGGGACAGGGAGGTACGAGCAGTTCTTC
TRBJ2-7 TRBD1 many TRBV30 CAWSVDGTATYEQYF TGTGCCTGGAGTGTGGACGGGACAGCGACCTACGAGCAGTACTTC
TRBJ2-7 TRBD2 many TRBV18 CASSLLAGDEQYF TGTGCCAGCTCACTGCTAGCGGGAGACGAGCAGTACTTC
TRBJ2-5 TRBD1 few TRBV9 CASSVGPRGRNQETQYF TGTGCCAGCAGCGTAGGTCCGAGGGGGCGCAACCAAGAGACCCAGTACTTC
TRBJ2-1 . many TRBV6-1 CASSEEDEGHNEQFF TGTGCCAGCAGTGAAGAAGACGAGGGGCACAATGAGCAGTTCTTC
TRBJ2-7 . many TRBV10-2 CASRSGMNEQYF TGCGCCAGCAGGTCGGGAATGAACGAGCAGTACTTC
TRBJ1-2 . . TRBV2 CASTPGRYRGYTF TGTGCCAGCACTCCGGGCCGTTACCGGGGCTACACCTTC
TRBJ2-7 . many TRBV28 CASRPWDQDGYSYEQYF TGTGCCAGCAGACCCTGGGATCAGGACGGCTACTCCTACGAGCAGTACTTC
TRBJ1-1 TRBD1 many TRBV30 CAWTGAGGNTEAFF TGTGCCTGGACCGGGGCAGGGGGGAACACTGAAGCTTTCTTT
TRBJ2-7 . many TRBV5-5 CASSFAPTYEQYF TGTGCCAGCAGCTTCGCACCTACCTACGAGCAGTACTTC
TRBJ2-5 . many TRBV3-1 CASSQASGGRQETQYF TGTGCCAGCAGCCAAGCGAGCGGAGGGAGGCAAGAGACCCAGTACTTC
TRBJ2-5 TRBD2 many TRBV7-8 CASSALGLAGQETQYF TGTGCCAGCAGCGCCCTGGGACTAGCGGGCCAAGAGACCCAGTACTTC
TRBJ2-1 . many TRBV20-1 CSARGGSYNEQFF TGCAGTGCTAGAGGGGGTTCCTACAATGAGCAGTTCTTC
TRBJ1-1 . many TRBV30 CAWRPGERTEAFF TGTGCCTGGAGGCCAGGGGAGAGGACTGAAGCTTTCTTT
TRBJ2-1 TRBD2 many TRBV7-2 CASSSTSGKLGEQFF TGTGCCAGCAGCTCCACTAGCGGGAAATTGGGTGAGCAGTTCTTC
TRBJ1-3 . few TRBV9 CASSGWTRGAGNTIYF TGTGCCAGCAGCGGGTGGACGCGGGGGGCTGGAAACACCATATATTTT
TRBJ1-1 . few TRBV6-9 CASSYSGQLNTEAFF TGTGCCAGCAGTTATTCCGGACAGTTGAACACTGAAGCTTTCTTT
TRBJ2-1 . many TRBV9 CASSVEIAEYNEQFF TGTGCCAGCAGCGTAGAGATAGCGGAGTACAATGAGCAGTTCTTC
TRBJ2-7 . many TRBV7-8 CASRQFYSGEQYF TGTGCCAGCAGACAGTTTTACAGCGGCGAGCAGTACTTC
TRBJ2-5 . many TRBV7-9 CASSLGAGANQETQYF TGTGCCAGCAGCTTAGGGGCCGGGGCTAACCAAGAGACCCAGTACTTC
TRBJ2-2 . . TRBV6-4 CASSDPPTLSGELFF TGTGCCAGCAGTGATCCTCCGACTCTCTCCGGGGAGCTGTTTTTT
TRBJ1-1 . . TRBV10-1 CASSDGGLSEAFF TGCGCCAGCAGTGATGGGGGGCTATCTGAAGCTTTCTTT
TRBJ2-1 . many TRBV12-5 CASAGFSYNEQFF TGTGCTAGTGCAGGTTTCTCCTACAATGAGCAGTTCTTC
TRBJ2-5 TRBD1 . TRBV9 CASSPSFLGQGAQETQYF TGTGCCAGCAGCCCGTCTTTTCTAGGACAGGGGGCGCAGGAGACCCAGTACTTC
TRBJ1-5 . many TRBV20-1 CSLNRGPNQPQHF TGCAGCTTGAACCGGGGGCCTAATCAGCCCCAGCATTTT
TRBJ1-2 . many TRBV12-3/TRBV12-4 CASRRVQRDGYTF TGTGCCAGCCGGAGAGTACAGAGAGATGGCTACACCTTC
TRBJ1-1 TRBD1 many TRBV30 CAWRPPGQRAFF TGTGCCTGGAGGCCCCCGGGACAGAGAGCTTTCTTT
TRBJ2-1 TRBD1 . TRBV29-1 CSAQGQGYNEQFF TGCAGCGCCCAAGGACAGGGGTACAATGAGCAGTTCTTC
TRBJ2-1 . few TRBV6-1 CASSLRAEWDGAYNEQFF TGTGCCAGCAGTCTACGCGCCGAATGGGACGGGGCCTACAATGAGCAGTTCTTC
TRBJ1-2 . many TRBV12-3/TRBV12-4 CASSLNNGYTF TGTGCCAGCAGTTTAAATAATGGCTACACCTTC
TRBJ1-2 TRBD1 many TRBV11-1 CASSLLRTGYGYTF TGTGCCAGCAGCTTACTTCGGACAGGGTATGGCTACACCTTC
TRBJ2-2 TRBD1 many TRBV2 CASNDRAAGELFF TGTGCCAGCAATGACAGGGCGGCCGGGGAGCTGTTTTTT
TRBJ1-4 . . TRBV7-9 CASSLGWSQATNEKLFF TGTGCCAGCAGCTTAGGTTGGAGTCAGGCGACTAATGAAAAACTGTTTTTT
TRBJ2-7 TRBD1 many TRBV15 CATSLDRVSYEQYF TGTGCCACCAGCCTGGACAGGGTCTCCTACGAGCAGTACTTC
TRBJ2-1 . . TRBV10-3 CAISESQYNEQFF TGTGCCATCAGTGAGTCGCAGTACAATGAGCAGTTCTTC